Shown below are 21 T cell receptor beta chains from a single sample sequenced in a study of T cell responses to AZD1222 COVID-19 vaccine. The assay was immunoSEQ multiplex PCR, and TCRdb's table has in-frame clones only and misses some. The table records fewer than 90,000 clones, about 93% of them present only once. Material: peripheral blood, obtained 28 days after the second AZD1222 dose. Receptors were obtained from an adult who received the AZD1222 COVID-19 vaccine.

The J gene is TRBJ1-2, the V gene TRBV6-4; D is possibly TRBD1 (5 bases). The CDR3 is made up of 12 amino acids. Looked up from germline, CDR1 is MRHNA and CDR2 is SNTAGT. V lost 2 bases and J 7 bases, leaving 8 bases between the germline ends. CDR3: CASSDRRGGYTF. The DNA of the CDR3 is TGTGCCAGCAGTGACAGGAGGGGTGGCTACACCTTC.

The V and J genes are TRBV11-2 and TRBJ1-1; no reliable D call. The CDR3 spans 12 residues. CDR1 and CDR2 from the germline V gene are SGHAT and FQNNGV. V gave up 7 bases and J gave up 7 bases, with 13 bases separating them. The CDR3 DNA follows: TGTGCCAGCAAGATCTCCAGAGATGAAGCTTTCTTT. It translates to CASKISRDEAFF.

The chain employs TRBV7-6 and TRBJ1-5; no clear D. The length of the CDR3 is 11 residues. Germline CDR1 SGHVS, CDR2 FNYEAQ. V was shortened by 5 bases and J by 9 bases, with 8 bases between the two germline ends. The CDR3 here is CASSGRLPQHF. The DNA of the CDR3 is TGTGCCAGCAGCGGCCGGTTGCCCCAGCATTTT.

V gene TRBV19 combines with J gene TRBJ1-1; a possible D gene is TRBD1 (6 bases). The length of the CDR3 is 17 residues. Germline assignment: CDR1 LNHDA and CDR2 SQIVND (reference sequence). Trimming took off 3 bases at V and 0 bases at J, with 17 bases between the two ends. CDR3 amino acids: CASSIGLGAGMNTEAFF. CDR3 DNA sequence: TGTGCCAGTAGTATTGGGCTGGGGGCTGGGATGAACACTGAAGCTTTCTTT.

CDR3 residues: CASSGLAGRYNEQFF. The CDR3 DNA follows: TGTGCCAGCAGTGGGCTAGCGGGGAGGTACAATGAGCAGTTCTTC. The chain carries TRBV6-4 and TRBJ2-1, with 9 bases identical to TRBD2. The V gene end was trimmed by 4 bases and the J gene end by 4 bases; junction bases not matched to a gene: 5. In germline, CDR1 is MRHNA, CDR2 SNTAGT. This CDR3 is 15 amino acids long.

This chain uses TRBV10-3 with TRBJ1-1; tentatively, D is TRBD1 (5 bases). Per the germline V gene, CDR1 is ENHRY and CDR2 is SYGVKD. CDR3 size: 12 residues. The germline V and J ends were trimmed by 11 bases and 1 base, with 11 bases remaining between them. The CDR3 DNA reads TGTGCCGCTGGGACCCAGAACACTGAAGCTTTCTTT. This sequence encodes CAAGTQNTEAFF.

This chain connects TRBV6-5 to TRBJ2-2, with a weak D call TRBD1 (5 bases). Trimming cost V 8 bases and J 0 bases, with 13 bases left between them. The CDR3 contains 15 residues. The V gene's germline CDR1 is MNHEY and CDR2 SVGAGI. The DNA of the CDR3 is TGTGCCAGCGCTCGGCGGACACCGAACACCGGGGAGCTGTTTTTT. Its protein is CASARRTPNTGELFF.

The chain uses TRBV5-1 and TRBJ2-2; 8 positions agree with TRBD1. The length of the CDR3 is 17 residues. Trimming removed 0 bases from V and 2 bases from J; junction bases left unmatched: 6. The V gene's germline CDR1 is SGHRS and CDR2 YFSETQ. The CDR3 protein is CASSLAQGAANTGELFF. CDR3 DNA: TGCGCCAGCAGCTTGGCGCAGGGGGCGGCCAACACCGGGGAGCTGTTTTTT.

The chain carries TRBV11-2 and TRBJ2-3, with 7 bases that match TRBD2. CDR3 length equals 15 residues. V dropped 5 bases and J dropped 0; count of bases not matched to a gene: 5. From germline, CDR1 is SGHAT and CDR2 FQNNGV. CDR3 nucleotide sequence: TGTGCCAGCAGCCCCGGGACTATTAGCACAGATACGCAGTATTTT. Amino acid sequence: CASSPGTISTDTQYF.

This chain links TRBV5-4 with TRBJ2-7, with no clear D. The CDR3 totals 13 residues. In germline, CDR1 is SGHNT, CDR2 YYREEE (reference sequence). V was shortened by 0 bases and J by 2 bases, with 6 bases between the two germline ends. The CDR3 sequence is CASSLGPPYEQYF. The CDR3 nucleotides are TGTGCCAGCAGCTTGGGGCCCCCCTACGAGCAGTACTTC.

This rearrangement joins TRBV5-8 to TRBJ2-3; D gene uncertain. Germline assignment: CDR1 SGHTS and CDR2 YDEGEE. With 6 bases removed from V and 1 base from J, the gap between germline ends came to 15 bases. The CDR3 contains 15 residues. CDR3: CASNTHPSGTDTQYF. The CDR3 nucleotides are TGTGCCAGCAACACCCACCCGTCGGGCACAGATACGCAGTATTTT.

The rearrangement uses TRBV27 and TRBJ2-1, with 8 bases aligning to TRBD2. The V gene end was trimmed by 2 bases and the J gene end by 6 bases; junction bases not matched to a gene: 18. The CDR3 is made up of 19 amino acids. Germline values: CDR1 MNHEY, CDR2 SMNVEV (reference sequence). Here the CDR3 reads CASSLRTFKAGAVSNEQFF. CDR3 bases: TGTGCCAGCAGTTTACGAACATTCAAAGCGGGGGCCGTTAGCAATGAGCAGTTCTTC.

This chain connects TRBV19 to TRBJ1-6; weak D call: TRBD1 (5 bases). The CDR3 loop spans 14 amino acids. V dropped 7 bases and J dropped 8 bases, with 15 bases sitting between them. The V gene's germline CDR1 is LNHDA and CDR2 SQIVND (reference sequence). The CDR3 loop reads CASTRDGGDSPLHF. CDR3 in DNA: TGTGCCAGTACCCGGGACGGGGGGGATTCACCCCTCCACTTT.

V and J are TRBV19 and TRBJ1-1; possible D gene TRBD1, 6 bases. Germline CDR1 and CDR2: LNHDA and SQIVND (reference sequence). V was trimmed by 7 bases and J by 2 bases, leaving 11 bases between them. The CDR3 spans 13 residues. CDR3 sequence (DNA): TGTGCCAGTAAGGACAGATCTAACACTGAAGCTTTCTTT. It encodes CASKDRSNTEAFF.

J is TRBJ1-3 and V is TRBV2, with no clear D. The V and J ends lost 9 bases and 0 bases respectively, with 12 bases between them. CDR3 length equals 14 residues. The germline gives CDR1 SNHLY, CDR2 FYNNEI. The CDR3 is CARGQARSGNTIYF. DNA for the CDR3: TGTGCCAGGGGTCAGGCCCGCTCTGGAAACACCATATATTTT.

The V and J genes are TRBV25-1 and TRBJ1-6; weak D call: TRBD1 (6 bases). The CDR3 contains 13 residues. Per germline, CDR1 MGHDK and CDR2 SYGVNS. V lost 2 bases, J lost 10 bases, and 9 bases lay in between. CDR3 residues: CASSEPGESPLHF. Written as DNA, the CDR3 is TGTGCCAGCAGTGAACCAGGGGAATCACCCCTCCACTTT. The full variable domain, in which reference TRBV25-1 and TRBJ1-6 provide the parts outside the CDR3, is EADIYQTPRYLVIGTGKKITLECSQTMGHDKMYWYQQDPGMELHLIHYSYGVNSTEKGDLSSESTVSRIRTEHFPLTLESARPSHTSQYLCASSEPGESPLHFGNGTRLTVT.

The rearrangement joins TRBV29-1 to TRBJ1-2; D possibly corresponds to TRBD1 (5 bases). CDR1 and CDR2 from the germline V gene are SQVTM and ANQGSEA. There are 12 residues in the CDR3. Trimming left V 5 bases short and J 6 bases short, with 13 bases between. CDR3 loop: CSVRDPADGYTF. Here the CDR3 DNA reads TGCAGCGTTAGGGACCCTGCGGATGGCTACACCTTC.

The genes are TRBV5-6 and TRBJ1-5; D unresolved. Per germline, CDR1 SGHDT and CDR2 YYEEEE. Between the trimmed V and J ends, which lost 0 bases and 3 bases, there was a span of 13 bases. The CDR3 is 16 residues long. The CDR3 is CASSLGLGMNNQPQHF. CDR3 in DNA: TGTGCCAGCAGCTTGGGGTTGGGAATGAACAATCAGCCCCAGCATTTT.

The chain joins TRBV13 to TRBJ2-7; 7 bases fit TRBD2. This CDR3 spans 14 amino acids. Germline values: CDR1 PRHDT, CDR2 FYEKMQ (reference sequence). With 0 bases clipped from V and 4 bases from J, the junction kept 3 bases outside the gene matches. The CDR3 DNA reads TGTGCCAGCAGCTTAGGCGGGAGGACGTACGAGCAGTACTTC. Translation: CASSLGGRTYEQYF.

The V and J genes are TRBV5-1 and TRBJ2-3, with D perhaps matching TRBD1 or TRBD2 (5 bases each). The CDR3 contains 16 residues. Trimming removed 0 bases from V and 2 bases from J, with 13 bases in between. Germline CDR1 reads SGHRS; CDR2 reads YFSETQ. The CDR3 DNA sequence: TGCGCCAGCAGCTTGGGCTGGCAGGGACCCACAGATACGCAGTATTTT. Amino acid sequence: CASSLGWQGPTDTQYF.

The CDR3 coding sequence is TGCAGCGCCGGGACTAGTGTGAGAGAGCAGTACTTC. Translation: CSAGTSVREQYF. The chain recombines TRBV29-1 with TRBJ2-7, with TRBD2 matching over 8 bases. Per the germline V gene, CDR1 is SQVTM and CDR2 is ANQGSEA. This CDR3 has 12 residues. Trimming cost V 7 bases and J 7 bases; bases outside gene matches: 9.